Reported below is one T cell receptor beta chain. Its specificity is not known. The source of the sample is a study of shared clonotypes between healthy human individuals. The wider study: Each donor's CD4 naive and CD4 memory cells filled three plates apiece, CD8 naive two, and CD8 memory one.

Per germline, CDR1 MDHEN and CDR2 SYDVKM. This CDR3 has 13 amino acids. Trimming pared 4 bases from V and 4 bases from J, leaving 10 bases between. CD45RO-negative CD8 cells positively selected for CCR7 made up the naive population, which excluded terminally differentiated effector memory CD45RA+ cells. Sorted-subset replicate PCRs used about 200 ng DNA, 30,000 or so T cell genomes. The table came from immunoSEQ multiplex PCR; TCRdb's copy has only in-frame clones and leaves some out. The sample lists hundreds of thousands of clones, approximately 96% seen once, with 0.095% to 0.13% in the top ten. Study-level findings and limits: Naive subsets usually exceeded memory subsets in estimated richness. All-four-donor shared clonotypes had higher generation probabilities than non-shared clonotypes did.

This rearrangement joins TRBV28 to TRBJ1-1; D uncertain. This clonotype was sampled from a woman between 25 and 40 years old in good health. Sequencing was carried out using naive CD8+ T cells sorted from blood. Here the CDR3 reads CASSSGQATEAFF. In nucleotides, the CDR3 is TGTGCCAGCAGTTCGGGTCAGGCCACTGAAGCTTTCTTT.